This T cell receptor (beta chain) was recovered during a study of metastatic and nonmetastatic thyroid tumors. At the level of the study: Malignant and benign thyroid patients had repertoires compared in peripheral blood and tumor or nodule tissue. The study's findings and limits: Reported TCR beta diversity, measured in blood and tumor, was significantly higher for malignant thyroid tumors than for benign nodules.

Per the study methods: A papillary thyroid cancer distant-metastasis classifier was built from CDR3 differences across clinicopathological groups. TCRdb reprocessed the PCR reads using MiXCR. The V and J calls follow TCRdb's processing rather than the paper's. The sample lists roughly 64,000 clones, approximately 4.1% seen once, with approximately 20% in the top ten. Nobody among the patients had been given any treatment before thyroid surgery. This clone was recorded many times. The antigen is unknown. CDR3 length equals 16 residues. Trimming took off 4 bases at V and 0 bases at J, with 14 bases between the two ends. The V gene's germline CDR1 is SGHRS and CDR2 YFSETQ.

The rearrangement uses TRBV5-1 and TRBJ2-1; perhaps D is TRBD1 or TRBD2 (5 bases each). This sequence was found in a female donor with papillary thyroid cancer or a benign thyroid nodule (not recorded which). Some clones in this sample may be carry-over from other donors' samples. The material sequenced was blood. CDR3 loop: CASSLEGPNSYNEQFF. The CDR3 DNA reads TGCGCCAGCAGCCTCGAGGGACCAAACTCCTACAATGAGCAGTTCTTC.